Reported below is one T cell receptor (beta chain). The sample's treatment: randomized to nivolumab then ipilimumab (arm A) or the reverse (arm B). None of the patients previously received DNA-damaging chemotherapy. From thawed PBMCs, live CD3+CD8+ cells negative for CD19 and CD56 were sorted. The data were obtained in a study of sequential checkpoint blockade in melanoma. Data came from immunoSEQ multiplex PCR; TCRdb stores just in-frame clones and leaves some out. The sample consists of about 20,000 clones, roughly 80% of them appearing once. Germline loops: CDR1 SNHLY, CDR2 FYNNEI. The CDR3 covers 15 residues. V lost 5 bases and J 4 bases, leaving 17 bases between the germline ends.

The input for sequencing was CD8+ T cells sorted from blood (inferred from file names), taken from a patient given nivolumab and ipilimumab in sequence. The sequence was collected from a human donor with melanoma. The rearrangement joins TRBV2 to TRBJ2-5; the D gene is possibly TRBD2 (6 bases). The CDR3 region has the DNA TGTGCCAGCAGTAGTCGGCCGTCCGGGGGAGAGACCCAGTACTTC. It codes for CASSSRPSGGETQYF.